These 14 T cell receptor beta chains came from one sample sequenced in a study of patients and donors after allogeneic stem cell transplantation. TCRdb reprocessed the RT-PCR reads with MiXCR, giving one entry per CDR3 protein. The data hold almost 20,000 distinct CDR3 sequences, with around 4.5% observed a single time. Source material: blood, either unsorted or a sorted T cell fraction (not recorded which). The receptors derive from a human donor who was either an allogeneic HSCT recipient or a stem cell or donor lymphocyte infusion donor (not recorded which). It is not recorded whose cells these are; they may come from a transplant donor.

This clonotype has at least ten counts. V and J are TRBV6-5 and TRBJ2-2; no clear D gene. The CDR3 runs 12 residues. Per the germline V gene, CDR1 is MNHEY and CDR2 is SVGAGI. The V gene lost 5 bases and the J gene lost 1 base, with 2 bases spanning the gap. The CDR3 loop reads CASSLNTGELFF. The CDR3 nucleotides are TGTGCCAGCAGTCTGAACACCGGGGAGCTGTTTTTT.

This clonotype was seen many times. The genes are TRBV28 and TRBJ2-5, with TRBD2 matching over 8 bases. The V gene end was trimmed by 7 bases and the J gene end by 3 bases; junction bases not matched to a gene: 4. Germline-derived CDR1 and CDR2 are MDHEN and SYDVKM. The CDR3 has 13 amino acids. The CDR3 region has the DNA TGTGCCAGCACTGTACTAGCGGAAGAGACCCAGTACTTC. This translates into CASTVLAEETQYF. The variable domain in full, completed from reference TRBV28 and TRBJ2-5, reads DVKVTQSSRYLVKRTGEKVFLECVQDMDHENMFWYRQDPGLGLRLIYFSYDVKMKEKGDIPEGYSVSREKKERFSLILESASTNQTSMYLCASTVLAEETQYFGPGTRLLVL.

Ten or more counts support this clonotype. CDR3 DNA: TGTGCCAGCAGCGACCCCCAGCGGGGACAAGAGACCCAGTACTTC. It yields the protein CASSDPQRGQETQYF. The chain combines TRBV9 with TRBJ2-5, with 7 bases matching TRBD2. CDR1 and CDR2 from the germline V gene are SGDLS and YYNGEE. With V trimmed by 3 bases and J by 2 bases, 7 bases remained unmatched. The CDR3 totals 15 residues. Looking up the rest from reference TRBV9 and TRBJ2-5 gives the full variable domain: DSGVTQTPKHLITATGQRVTLRCSPRSGDLSVYWYQQSLDQGLQFLIQYYNGEERAKGNILERFSAQQFPDLHSELNLSSLELGDSALYFCASSDPQRGQETQYFGPGTRLLVL.

This clonotype was detected many times. This chain uses TRBV20-1 with TRBJ1-5; D is ambiguous. Trimming removed 1 base from V and 3 bases from J, with 7 bases in between. Germline V gene sequence: CDR1 DFQATT, CDR2 SNEGSKA (reference sequence). The CDR3 consists of 13 residues. DNA of the CDR3: TGCAGTGCTAGAGCTACAGTCAATCAGCCCCAGCATTTT. Residues: CSARATVNQPQHF.

This clonotype was seen many times. The chain joins TRBV24-1 to TRBJ1-2; D gene unclear. Germline V gives CDR1 KGHDR, CDR2 SFDVKD. The V end lost 5 bases, the J end lost 5 bases, and 8 bases lay between the germline ends. The CDR3 covers 12 residues. The CDR3 DNA reads as TGTGCCACCAGTGGAGAGGGATATGGCTACACCTTC. It is translated as CATSGEGYGYTF.

This clonotype was seen repeatedly, ten times or more. The chain recombines TRBV15 with TRBJ2-7; D gene unclear. This CDR3 region has 14 residues. Germline-derived CDR1 and CDR2 are LNHNV and YYDKDF (reference sequence). Deletions cut 1 base from V and 0 bases from J, with 7 bases between. The CDR3 nucleotides read TGTGCCACCAGCAGAGGGGGTAACTCCTACGAGCAGTACTTC. This codes for CATSRGGNSYEQYF.

At least ten counts were recorded for this clonotype. V and J are TRBV24-1 and TRBJ2-3; 9 bases align to TRBD1. Germline assignment: CDR1 KGHDR and CDR2 SFDVKD. The length of the CDR3 is 15 residues. V shed 4 bases, J shed 3 bases, and the junction held 4 bases outside the gene matches. The CDR3 here is CATSDPGQGTDTQYF. The CDR3 DNA sequence: TGTGCCACCAGTGACCCCGGACAGGGGACAGATACGCAGTATTTT.

This clonotype was observed a handful of times. A read error may account for a junction end that differs from germline. The V gene is TRBV28, the J gene TRBJ1-2; 7 bases map to TRBD1. The V gene's germline CDR1 is MDHEN and CDR2 SYDVKM. The CDR3 is 14 amino acids. The CDR3 spells CASRRGGPPTAGEF. Here the CDR3 DNA reads TGTGCCAGCAGGAGAGGGGGCCCCCCTACCGCCGGGGAGTTC.

This clonotype occurred many times. The chain has TRBV7-9 and TRBJ2-1; no clear D gene. Per the germline V gene, CDR1 is SEHNR and CDR2 is FQNEAQ (reference sequence). With 2 bases removed from V and 8 bases from J, the gap between germline ends came to 10 bases. The CDR3 extends over 13 amino acids. CDR3 DNA sequence: TGTGCCAGCAGCTTATGGCCCGCCGATGAGCAGTTCTTC. Translation: CASSLWPADEQFF.

This clonotype was seen at least ten times. The CDR3 DNA is TGTGCCAGCAGCTCAAGTATAGCGGTCCCAGATACGCAGTATTTT. Protein product: CASSSSIAVPDTQYF. The rearrangement joins TRBV7-9 to TRBJ2-3; D is perhaps TRBD2 (6 bases). The CDR3 loop spans 15 amino acids. CDR1 SEHNR and CDR2 FQNEAQ come from the germline V gene (reference sequence). Trimming took off 4 bases at V and 4 bases at J, with 15 bases between the two ends.

This clonotype was found many times. J is TRBJ2-7 and V is TRBV25-1; maybe TRBD2 (5 bases). CDR1 is MGHDK, CDR2 SYGVNS, per germline. The ends were cut back, 3 bases at V and 2 bases at J, with 11 bases in the middle. This CDR3 comprises 14 residues. CDR3 residues: CASSEPGWTYEQYF. CDR3 nucleotides: TGTGCCAGCAGTGAGCCGGGGTGGACCTACGAGCAGTACTTC.

This clonotype was detected ten times or more. The rearrangement joins TRBV24-1 to TRBJ2-3, with D unresolved. The germline gives CDR1 KGHDR, CDR2 SFDVKD. The CDR3 extends over 15 amino acids. V dropped 0 bases and J dropped 1 base, with 7 bases sitting between them. The CDR3 nucleotides read TGTGCCACCAGTGATTTGGGGTTGGGCACAGATACGCAGTATTTT. Translating it yields CATSDLGLGTDTQYF.

This clonotype has a count of ten or more. This chain links TRBV7-9 with TRBJ1-6, with D unclear. The CDR3 has 12 residues. The V end was cut by 4 bases, the J end by 13 bases, with 11 bases between. Per germline, CDR1 SEHNR and CDR2 FQNEAQ (reference sequence). CDR3 DNA: TGTGCCAGCAGCTCGGGCCGACGGCCCCTCCACTTT. Translating it yields CASSSGRRPLHF.

This clonotype showed up many times. V is TRBV3-1 and J is TRBJ2-1, with TRBD1 identical over 7 bases. The CDR3 length is 15 residues. Germline V CDR1 and CDR2: LGHDT, YNNKEL (reference sequence). V lost 4 bases, J lost 7 bases, and 10 bases stayed unmatched. The CDR3 DNA reads TGTGCCAGCAGCCGGGACAGCCAGGGCCCTAATGAGCAGTTCTTC. The encoded protein is CASSRDSQGPNEQFF.